The 27 T cell receptor beta chains below come from one sample, sequenced in a study of radiotherapy plus CTLA-4 blockade in lung cancer. Profiling relied on immunoSEQ multiplex PCR, and the TCRdb table lists in-frame clones only, not all of them. The profile shows about 38,000 clones, about three quarters of them singletons. The source material was peripheral blood, sampled from a patient treated with radiotherapy plus ipilimumab. The source of these receptors is a human donor with non-small cell lung cancer who had stable disease on radiotherapy plus ipilimumab.

V and J are TRBV5-1 and TRBJ1-5; 10 bases fit TRBD1. With V trimmed by 2 bases and J by 6 bases, 2 bases remained unmatched. Germline loops: CDR1 SGHRS, CDR2 YFSETQ. This CDR3 is 14 amino acids long. CDR3 amino acids: CASSLGQGVQPQHF. In DNA form, the CDR3 reads TGCGCCAGCAGCTTAGGACAGGGGGTTCAGCCCCAGCATTTT.

The chain recombines TRBV5-8 with TRBJ2-3, with a tentative D call TRBD2 (6 bases). The V gene lost 0 bases and the J gene lost 3 bases, with 17 bases spanning the gap. The germline V gene encodes CDR1 SGHTS and CDR2 YDEGEE. The CDR3 totals 17 residues. The CDR3 sequence is CASSLVGRGSRTDTQYF. The CDR3 region has the DNA TGTGCCAGCAGCTTGGTGGGGCGGGGCTCCCGGACAGATACGCAGTATTTT.

This clone came up once. The V call is TRBV9, the J call TRBJ2-1, with D unclear. Germline-derived CDR1 and CDR2 are SGDLS and YYNGEE. This CDR3 spans 14 amino acids. The V end was cut by 3 bases, the J end by 2 bases, with 9 bases between. The DNA for the CDR3 is TGTGCCAGCAGCGCCCCCCCCGCCTACAATGAGCAGTTCTTC. It yields the protein CASSAPPAYNEQFF.

The rearrangement links TRBV10-1 to TRBJ2-5, with 8 positions matching TRBD2. TRBJ2-7 matches the DNA end more closely, so the J call is doubtful. Germline-derived CDR1 and CDR2 are WNHNN and SYGVQD (reference sequence). The CDR3 is made up of 13 amino acids. In DNA form, the CDR3 reads TGCGCCAGCAGTAGCGGGGGCTCCTACGAGCAGTACTTC. This sequence encodes CASSSGGSYEQYF.

The J gene is TRBJ1-2, the V gene TRBV27, with D perhaps matching TRBD1 (5 bases). Germline V gene lookup returns CDR1 MNHEY and CDR2 SMNVEV (reference sequence). CDR3 size: 14 residues. V lost 3 bases and J 4 bases, leaving 12 bases between the germline ends. The CDR3, as DNA: TGTGCCAGCAGTTTGGGGCAGGGTCCCTATGGCTACACCTTC. Protein sequence: CASSLGQGPYGYTF.

The rearrangement links TRBV5-1 to TRBJ2-2; D gene unclear. Germline values: CDR1 SGHRS, CDR2 YFSETQ. V was clipped by 4 bases and J by 7 bases, with 11 bases between them. The CDR3 contains 13 residues. The CDR3 DNA follows: TGCGCCAGCAGCGGTACGGTGGGCGGGGAGCTGTTTTTT. It specifies CASSGTVGGELFF.

The chain couples TRBV6-4 to TRBJ1-6; tentatively, D is TRBD1 (5 bases). The germline gives CDR1 MRHNA, CDR2 SNTAGT. The V end lost 6 bases, the J end lost 6 bases, and 15 bases lay between the germline ends. The CDR3 contains 15 residues. CDR3 protein: CASSSSGGSNSPLHF. The CDR3, as DNA: TGTGCCAGCAGCTCCTCGGGGGGTTCTAATTCACCCCTCCACTTT.

DNA of the CDR3: TGTGCCATCAGACGGGGGGCTAAAGCGGACACCATATATTTT. It specifies CAIRRGAKADTIYF. The rearrangement links TRBV10-3 to TRBJ1-3; D may be TRBD1 (6 bases). Germline V CDR1 and CDR2: ENHRY, SYGVKD. V lost 6 bases and J lost 8, with 17 bases in between. The CDR3 runs 14 residues.

This chain connects TRBV18 to TRBJ1-2; unclear D gene. V gave up 3 bases and J gave up 6 bases, with 23 bases separating them. CDR3 length equals 17 residues. Germline V gene data show CDR1 as KGHSH and CDR2 as LQKENI. CDR3 coding DNA: TGTGCCAGCTCACCCCCGATGGTGAGGGTAGGCTATAATGGCTACACCTTC. It is translated as CASSPPMVRVGYNGYTF.

The V and J genes are TRBV30 and TRBJ1-1; tentative D call: TRBD1 (6 bases). CDR1 and CDR2 (germline): GTSNPN, SVGIG (reference sequence). CDR3 size: 16 residues. Trimming removed 4 bases at V and 1 base at J, with 19 bases between. This CDR3 reads CAWTLLQGLTNTEAFF. CDR3 sequence (DNA): TGTGCCTGGACCCTACTACAGGGTTTGACGAACACTGAAGCTTTCTTT.

V usage is TRBV5-1 and J usage is TRBJ2-5, with no clear D. V dropped 0 bases and J dropped 3 bases, with 3 bases sitting between them. Germline V gene data show CDR1 as SGHRS and CDR2 as YFSETQ. The CDR3 runs 12 residues. This chain's CDR3 is CASSLGEETQYF. The DNA of the CDR3 is TGCGCCAGCAGCTTGGGGGAAGAGACCCAGTACTTC.

The rearrangement uses TRBV6-1 and TRBJ1-2; D possibly corresponds to TRBD1 (6 bases). This CDR3 has 15 amino acids. Germline-derived CDR1 and CDR2 are MNHNS and SASEGT. Trimming removed 4 bases from V and 4 bases from J, with 16 bases in between. As DNA, the CDR3 is TGTGCCAGCAGTGGGGCTTGGGGGGCAGGCTATGGCTACACCTTC. This gives the protein CASSGAWGAGYGYTF.

The V and J genes are TRBV7-2 and TRBJ2-1; perhaps TRBD2 as D (6 bases). CDR1 and CDR2 (germline): SGHTA, FQGNSA. There are 15 residues in the CDR3. Trimming shortened V by 1 base and J by 6 bases, and 13 bases separated the two germline ends. In DNA, the CDR3 is TGTGCCAGCAGCTTAGGATATGTCGGGGGCAATGAGCAGTTCTTC. This encodes CASSLGYVGGNEQFF.

CDR3 coding DNA: TGTGCCAGCAGCTTCCGGGACACCTCCTACGAGCAGTACTTC. Translating it yields CASSFRDTSYEQYF. V is TRBV11-3 and J is TRBJ2-7, with a possible D match to TRBD1 (6 bases). Germline V CDR1 and CDR2: SGHNT, YENEEA. The CDR3 covers 14 residues. V was shortened by 3 bases and J by 0 bases, with 9 bases between the two germline ends.

The gene calls are TRBV7-2 and TRBJ1-1, with D hard to call. V was clipped by 2 bases and J by 5 bases, with 12 bases between them. This CDR3 has 14 amino acids. Per germline, CDR1 SGHTA and CDR2 FQGNSA. The CDR3 sequence is CASSLKMRTTEAFF. CDR3 sequence (DNA): TGTGCCAGCAGCTTAAAAATGCGGACGACTGAAGCTTTCTTT.

The CDR3 reads CATRLTSGAQETQYF. The CDR3 DNA is TGCGCCACCCGGCTGACTAGCGGGGCTCAAGAGACCCAGTACTTC. The chain carries TRBV10-2 and TRBJ2-5; 11 nucleotides agree with TRBD2. The CDR3 runs 15 residues. In germline, CDR1 is WSHSY, CDR2 SAAADI. Germline trimming cut 10 bases from V and 2 bases from J; bases unmatched to any gene: 9.

CDR3 sequence (DNA): TGCGCCAGCAGCCAAGTAGCGGGGGGGCGTGGCACAGATACGCAGTATTTT. Translation gives CASSQVAGGRGTDTQYF. V and J are TRBV4-1 and TRBJ2-3, with 11 bases identical to TRBD2. Looked up from germline, CDR1 is MGHRA and CDR2 is YSYEKL. V lost 1 base to trimming and J lost 1 base; unmatched junction nucleotides: 4. The CDR3 has 17 residues.

J is TRBJ1-3 and V is TRBV18; a weak D match, TRBD1 (6 bases). Trimming removed 3 bases from V and 8 bases from J, with 17 bases in between. Germline V CDR1 and CDR2: KGHSH, LQKENI. This CDR3 is 15 amino acids long. In DNA, the CDR3 is TGTGCCAGCTCACCCCTACAGGACAGCCGGGACACCATATATTTT. Residues: CASSPLQDSRDTIYF. Variable domain in full (rest from reference TRBV18 and TRBJ1-3): NAGVMQNPRHLVRRRGQEARLRCSPMKGHSHVYWYRQLPEEGLKFMVYLQKENIIDESGMPKERFSAEFPKEGPSILRIQQVVRGDSAAYFCASSPLQDSRDTIYFGEGSWLTVV.

Only a few counts were recorded for this clone. The rearrangement links TRBV10-1 to TRBJ2-7; 8 nucleotides agree with TRBD2. Germline lookup yields CDR1 WNHNN and CDR2 SYGVQD (reference sequence). Unmatched junction bases numbered 0, after V lost 5 bases and J lost 0 bases. This CDR3 comprises 13 residues. The CDR3 DNA reads TGCGCCAGCAGTAGCGGGGGCTCCTACGAGCAGTACTTC. Protein product: CASSSGGSYEQYF.

The chain is built from TRBV9 and TRBJ2-1; the D is unclear. Between the trimmed V and J ends, which lost 3 bases and 8 bases, there was a span of 9 bases. CDR1 is SGDLS and CDR2 is YYNGEE in the germline V gene. The length of the CDR3 is 12 residues. Here the CDR3 reads CASSAEVDEQFF. The CDR3 DNA is TGTGCCAGCAGCGCTGAGGTGGATGAGCAGTTCTTC.

The chain uses TRBV19 and TRBJ1-6; possible D gene TRBD1, 6 bases. The germline gives CDR1 LNHDA, CDR2 SQIVND (reference sequence). CDR3 length: 17 residues. Trimming left V 1 base short and J 7 bases short, with 17 bases between. The CDR3 nucleotides read TGTGCCAGTAGTATAGCCCCGGTTTGGGGGCTAAATTCACCCCTCCACTTT. It specifies CASSIAPVWGLNSPLHF.

The rearrangement links TRBV2 to TRBJ1-2; D unresolved. V gave up 10 bases and J gave up 1 base, with 13 bases separating them. CDR1 and CDR2 from the germline V gene are SNHLY and FYNNEI. This CDR3 is 13 amino acids long. The DNA of the CDR3 is TGTGCCAACCTACGCGGGTTTAACTATGGCTACACCTTC. This encodes CANLRGFNYGYTF.

The chain combines TRBV5-1 with TRBJ2-5; tentative D call: TRBD2 (5 bases). The germline V gene encodes CDR1 SGHRS and CDR2 YFSETQ. The CDR3 loop spans 14 amino acids. V dropped 0 bases and J dropped 2 bases, with 8 bases sitting between them. The DNA of the CDR3 is TGCGCCAGCAGCTTGGGGGGAGCGCAAGAGACCCAGTACTTC. Amino acid sequence: CASSLGGAQETQYF.

The V call is TRBV13, the J call TRBJ2-7; perhaps TRBD1 as D (5 bases). CDR1 is PRHDT and CDR2 is FYEKMQ in the germline V gene (reference sequence). Trimming removed 3 bases at V and 5 bases at J, with 8 bases between. The CDR3 runs 12 residues. In DNA, the CDR3 is TGTGCCAGCAGCTTTCAGGGTGACGAGCAGTACTTC. It specifies CASSFQGDEQYF.

The rearrangement joins TRBV9 to TRBJ1-1; D not certain. Looked up from germline, CDR1 is SGDLS and CDR2 is YYNGEE. The CDR3 length is 14 residues. The ends were cut back, 4 bases at V and 1 base at J, with 11 bases in the middle. As DNA, the CDR3 is TGTGCCAGCAGCCCAGTTCCGGAGAACACTGAAGCTTTCTTT. Amino acid sequence: CASSPVPENTEAFF.

V gene TRBV7-8 combines with J gene TRBJ2-3; TRBD2 matches at 14 bases. This CDR3 contains 16 residues. Unmatched junction bases numbered 5, after V lost 3 bases and J lost 6 bases. Germline V gene sequence: CDR1 SGHVS, CDR2 FQNEAQ. The CDR3 sequence is CASSFRLAGGPDTQYF. DNA of the CDR3: TGTGCCAGCAGCTTTAGACTAGCGGGGGGGCCGGATACGCAGTATTTT.

The J gene is TRBJ1-2, the V gene TRBV4-1; D is perhaps TRBD1 (5 bases). V was pared by 11 bases and J by 8 bases, with 15 bases between. The germline gives CDR1 MGHRA, CDR2 YSYEKL. The CDR3 extends over 11 amino acids. CDR3 protein: CAPPKGRGYTF. DNA of the CDR3: TGCGCCCCCCCCAAGGGACGGGGCTACACCTTC.